This is a list of T cell receptor beta chains from one sample in a study of T cells after yellow fever vaccination. Via MiXCR, TCRdb re-called the 5' RACE reads, giving one row per CDR3 protein. The sample lists 510,000 or so distinct CDR3 sequences; around 21% were seen once. Sequenced here: PBMCs, sampled 15 days after the yellow fever booster vaccination. These receptors were obtained from a man aged 25-40 years who received the YFV17D yellow fever vaccine. Both conserved end residues are part of each CDR3. The order of the fields is V gene, clone size, D gene, CDR3 length, J gene, CDR3 protein, CDR3 DNA. The D gene is left open where the match is weak. Size values are once, few and many counts, or a class for expanded clones, and some rows have none.

>TRBV2|-|TRBD2|14|TRBJ2-2
CASGVAGGTGELFF
TGTGCCAGCGGGGTAGCGGGAGGCACCGGGGAGCTGTTTTTT
>TRBV6-1|-|-|17|TRBJ2-7
CASSIRDQGLLGYEQYF
TGTGCCAGCAGTATCCGGGACCAGGGTCTATTGGGCTACGAGCAGTACTTC
>TRBV7-6|-|-|16|TRBJ2-3
CASSPRPAGATDTQYF
TGTGCCAGCAGCCCACGACCCGCGGGGGCCACAGATACGCAGTATTTT
>TRBV14|few|-|16|TRBJ2-3
CASSQDSITGRDTQYF
TGTGCCAGCAGCCAAGATTCGATCACGGGGAGGGATACGCAGTATTTT
>TRBV2|-|-|12|TRBJ2-5
CASTGAGETQYF
TGTGCCAGCACAGGGGCGGGAGAGACCCAGTACTTC
>TRBV19|-|TRBD2|14|TRBJ2-7
CASSKAGTPSEQYF
TGTGCCAGTAGTAAAGCGGGAACCCCTTCCGAGCAGTACTTC
>TRBV7-9|many|TRBD1|15|TRBJ2-2
CASSFGQGSTGELFF
TGTGCCAGCAGCTTCGGACAGGGCTCAACCGGGGAGCTGTTTTTT
>TRBV20-1|-|-|13|TRBJ2-5
CSARRESQETQYF
TGCAGTGCCAGGAGGGAGTCCCAAGAGACCCAGTACTTC
>TRBV3-1|few|TRBD2|14|TRBJ2-1
CASSQSSGSAEQFF
TGTGCCAGCAGCCAATCGAGCGGGAGCGCTGAGCAGTTCTTC
>TRBV24-1|few|-|14|TRBJ2-5
CATSAGGFQETQYF
TGTGCCACCTCCGCGGGCGGGTTTCAAGAGACCCAGTACTTC
>TRBV12-3/TRBV12-4|few|-|13|TRBJ2-3
CDPLRGHTDTQYF
TGTGACCCCCTCAGGGGACACACAGATACGCAGTATTTT
>TRBV27|few|TRBD2|17|TRBJ2-1
CASSFLPSGRTGNEQFF
TGTGCCAGCAGTTTCCTCCCTAGCGGGAGGACCGGGAATGAGCAGTTCTTC
>TRBV29-1|-|-|12|TRBJ1-1
CSAPGGNTEAFF
TGCAGCGCCCCTGGAGGGAACACTGAAGCTTTCTTT
>TRBV3-1|-|-|15|TRBJ2-7
CASSPGLVGTYEQYF
TGTGCCAGCAGCCCCGGTTTGGTCGGCACCTACGAGCAGTACTTC
>TRBV12-3/TRBV12-4|-|TRBD1|14|TRBJ2-7
CASSPYQGAGEQYF
TGTGCCAGCAGCCCTTATCAGGGGGCGGGAGAGCAGTACTTC
>TRBV7-9|-|TRBD2|15|TRBJ2-1
CASSLPAGWGNEQFF
TGTGCCAGCAGCTTACCAGCGGGGTGGGGCAATGAGCAGTTCTTC
>TRBV28|few|TRBD2|15|TRBJ2-7
CASSTPGTKAGEQHF
TGTGCCAGCAGTACCCCCGGGACTAAGGCGGGCGAGCAGCACTTC
>TRBV20-1|few|-|16|TRBJ2-4
CSARGRVTGGKNIQYF
TGCAGTGCTAGGGGCCGGGTCACCGGTGGCAAAAACATTCAGTACTTC
>TRBV3-1|few|-|15|TRBJ2-1
CASSHGGRVGNEQFF
TGTGCCAGCAGCCACGGCGGACGGGTGGGCAATGAGCAGTTCTTC
>TRBV2|-|-|15|TRBJ2-1
CASSEWRTGDNEQFF
TGTGCCAGCAGTGAATGGAGGACTGGGGACAATGAGCAGTTCTTC
>TRBV12-5|-|TRBD2|17|TRBJ2-1
CASGITTGTSESNEQFF
TGTGCTAGTGGTATTACCACCGGGACTAGCGAGAGCAATGAGCAGTTCTTC
>TRBV2|once|-|15|TRBJ2-1
CASSEPFDRRNEQFF
TGTGCCAGCAGTGAACCTTTCGACAGGCGAAATGAGCAGTTCTTC
>TRBV7-6|-|TRBD2|18|TRBJ2-1
CASSLRVRLAGGFDEQFF
TGTGCCAGCAGCTTACGTGTCAGATTAGCGGGAGGTTTCGATGAGCAGTTCTTC
>TRBV12-3/TRBV12-4|-|-|13|TRBJ2-7
CASRWQGTGEQYF
TGTGCCAGCAGGTGGCAGGGGACGGGTGAGCAGTACTTC
>TRBV29-1|few|TRBD2|13|TRBJ2-7
CSVGAGVPNEQYF
TGCAGCGTTGGGGCGGGAGTCCCAAACGAGCAGTACTTC
>TRBV20-1|-|-|16|TRBJ2-2
CCARDGGRLVAGELFF
TGCTGTGCTAGAGATGGTGGGAGGCTTGTCGCCGGGGAGCTGTTTTTT
>TRBV7-9|-|-|17|TRBJ2-5
CASSLGSSTRYQETQYF
TGTGCCAGCAGCTTAGGGAGCTCGACCCGGTACCAAGAGACCCAGTACTTC
>TRBV15|few|-|17|TRBJ2-3
CATSSPLRPDLTDTQYF
TGTGCCACCAGCAGTCCCCTAAGACCAGACCTCACAGATACGCAGTATTTT
>TRBV7-9|-|-|12|TRBJ2-7
CASSLFSNEQYF
TGTGCCAGCAGCTTATTTTCCAACGAGCAGTACTTC
>TRBV18|few|-|17|TRBJ2-7
CASSPPLGQDGAYEQYF
TGTGCCAGCTCACCACCGCTTGGGCAAGACGGAGCCTACGAGCAGTACTTC
>TRBV2|few|TRBD1|14|TRBJ2-3
CASSRQGLTDTQYF
TGTGCCAGCAGTCGACAGGGGCTCACAGATACGCAGTATTTT
>TRBV6-1|few|-|14|TRBJ2-2
CASSTDSNTGELFF
TGTGCCAGCAGTACGGACAGTAACACCGGGGAGCTGTTTTTT
>TRBV20-1|-|TRBD2|16|TRBJ2-5
CSIPDQTSGKQETQYF
TGCAGTATACCGGACCAAACTAGCGGGAAACAAGAGACCCAGTACTTC
>TRBV20-1|few|-|15|TRBJ2-3
CSARGAEWGTDTQYF
TGCAGTGCTAGAGGGGCGGAGTGGGGCACAGATACGCAGTATTTT
>TRBV29-1|-|-|13|TRBJ2-3
CSVEPGRTDTQYF
TGCAGCGTTGAGCCGGGCCGTACAGATACGCAGTATTTT
>TRBV15|-|TRBD2|17|TRBJ2-1
CATSRVSGRATGNEQFF
TGTGCCACCAGCAGAGTTAGCGGGAGGGCAACAGGGAATGAGCAGTTCTTC
>TRBV20-1|many|-|16|TRBJ2-1
CSARDAGTGYYNEQFF
TGCAGTGCTAGAGACGCCGGGACTGGTTACTACAATGAGCAGTTCTTC
>TRBV7-2|few|TRBD2|16|TRBJ2-2
CASSSRAGEFAGELFF
TGTGCCAGCAGCTCTAGAGCGGGAGAGTTCGCCGGGGAGCTGTTTTTT
>TRBV20-1|few|-|12|TRBJ2-5
CSAKGDMETQYF
TGCAGTGCTAAGGGGGATATGGAGACCCAGTACTTC
>TRBV6-1|-|TRBD1|13|TRBJ2-5
CAISDRGSGTQYF
TGTGCCATCTCGGACAGGGGGTCAGGGACCCAGTACTTC
>TRBV5-1|-|-|15|TRBJ2-7
CASSFWGAEAYEQYF
TGCGCCAGCAGCTTCTGGGGCGCTGAGGCCTACGAGCAGTACTTC
>TRBV7-2|few|-|16|TRBJ2-7
CASSLPMGSGSYEQYF
TGTGCCAGCAGCTTACCCATGGGGTCCGGGTCCTACGAGCAGTACTTC
>TRBV12-3/TRBV12-4|-|-|12|TRBJ1-5
CASSYSNQPQHF
TGTGCCAGCAGTTATAGCAATCAGCCCCAGCATTTT
>TRBV7-2|-|-|13|TRBJ2-1
CASSLREKGEQFF
TGTGCCAGCAGCCTGCGCGAAAAGGGTGAGCAGTTCTTC
>TRBV12-3/TRBV12-4|-|TRBD1|16|TRBJ2-1
CASRKGTGSSYNEQFF
TGTGCCAGCAGAAAAGGGACAGGGAGCTCCTACAATGAGCAGTTCTTC
>TRBV7-9|-|-|13|TRBJ2-7
CASSLASGNEQYF
TGTGCCAGCAGCTTAGCCTCTGGGAACGAGCAGTACTTC
>TRBV7-8|many|-|13|TRBJ2-3
CASSLDLTDTQYF
TGTGCCAGCAGCTTAGACCTCACAGATACGCAGTATTTT
>TRBV6-1|-|TRBD2|18|TRBJ2-1
CASSRLAGVVDSYNEQFF
TGTGCCAGCAGCCGATTAGCGGGAGTGGTGGACTCCTACAATGAGCAGTTCTTC
>TRBV6-4|few|-|16|TRBJ2-1
CASSDSQTSLGNEQFF
TGTGCCAGCAGTGACTCCCAGACTAGTTTGGGCAATGAGCAGTTCTTC
>TRBV19|-|-|17|TRBJ2-6
CASSGGVLISGANVLTF
TGTGCCAGTAGTGGGGGAGTCCTAATATCTGGGGCCAACGTCCTGACTTTC
>TRBV29-1|few|TRBD1|15|TRBJ2-2
CSVERGQTNTGELFF
TGCAGCGTTGAACGGGGACAGACGAACACCGGGGAGCTGTTTTTT
>TRBV7-9|few|-|12|TRBJ2-3
CASSSSSDTQYF
TGTGCCAGCAGCTCAAGTTCAGATACGCAGTATTTT
>TRBV6-5|few|-|14|TRBJ2-7
CASSYLEGSYEQYF
TGTGCCAGCAGTTACTTGGAAGGCTCCTACGAGCAGTACTTC
>TRBV20-1|-|-|14|TRBJ2-3
CSATFREFTDTQYF
TGCAGTGCTACCTTTCGGGAGTTCACAGATACGCAGTATTTT
>TRBV6-5|-|-|13|TRBJ1-3
CASSSTSGNTIYF
TGTGCCAGCAGTTCCACCTCTGGAAACACCATATATTTT
>TRBV10-3|few|TRBD2|19|TRBJ2-5
CAISEVGRGAGALKETQYF
TGTGCCATCAGTGAGGTCGGAAGGGGAGCGGGAGCTTTGAAAGAGACCCAGTACTTC
>TRBV29-1|-|TRBD2|14|TRBJ2-1
CSVRSGSLYNEQFF
TGCAGCGTTCGAAGCGGGAGTCTGTACAATGAGCAGTTCTTC
>TRBV4-3|-|TRBD2|14|TRBJ2-1
CASSQDSGRDEQFF
TGCGCCAGCAGCCAAGATTCTGGGAGGGATGAGCAGTTCTTC